This passage covers 9 T cell receptor beta chains from one sample sequenced in a study of control samples from healthy donors and cancer patients (dated by TCRdb to about 2020). The method was the immunoSEQ multiplex PCR assay. The clones in this table, taken by TCRdb from immuneACCESS, are in-frame only. Not every clone is retained; where verified, under half of the shortfall comes from an unresolved V gene, and the cause of the rest is unknown. The sample has roughly 95,000 clones on record, just over 90% of them singletons. The top ten clones comprise over 0.85% of the sample. The sequenced sample consisted of blood. These receptors all come from a woman aged 30 to 39 in good health.

The J gene is TRBJ2-3, the V gene TRBV2, with 7 nucleotides matching TRBD2. V shed 8 bases, J shed 3 bases, and the junction held 5 bases outside the gene matches. The CDR3 length is 13 residues. In germline, CDR1 is SNHLY, CDR2 FYNNEI. The chain's CDR3 is CASEAGDTDTQYF. As DNA, the CDR3 is TGTGCCAGCGAGGCGGGAGATACAGATACGCAGTATTTT.

J is TRBJ2-7 and V is TRBV12-3 or TRBV12-4; D gene unclear. This CDR3 has 12 amino acids. The V and J ends lost 3 bases and 3 bases respectively, with 6 bases between them. CDR3 bases: TGTGCCAGCAGTTTTCAACACTACGAGCAGTACTTC. Its protein is CASSFQHYEQYF.

The table lists this clone with a count of one. The genes are TRBV9 and TRBJ1-2; 8 nucleotides match TRBD1. Per the germline V gene, CDR1 is SGDLS and CDR2 is YYNGEE. The CDR3 covers 17 residues. V lost 0 bases, J lost 7 bases, and 14 bases stayed unmatched. Written as DNA, the CDR3 is TGTGCCAGCAGCGTAGACCTCGGACAGGGATTAGAGGGTGGCTACACCTTC. Translation: CASSVDLGQGLEGGYTF.

The V gene is TRBV7-6, the J gene TRBJ2-3; D gene ambiguous. Germline CDR1 and CDR2: SGHVS and FNYEAQ. The CDR3 sequence is 14 residues long. Trimming took off 3 bases at V and 6 bases at J, with 13 bases between the two ends. This CDR3 is CASSFQSLMDTQYF. For the CDR3, the DNA is TGTGCCAGCAGCTTCCAGTCCCTCATGGATACGCAGTATTTT.

This chain joins TRBV5-6 and TRBJ2-1; 7 bases align to TRBD1. This CDR3 spans 16 amino acids. The V gene's germline CDR1 is SGHDT and CDR2 YYEEEE. The junction had 11 bases not matched to a gene; V was cut back by 4 bases and J by 4 bases. CDR3 region: CASSPFDREWYNEQFF. The DNA for the CDR3 is TGTGCCAGCAGCCCGTTCGACAGGGAATGGTACAATGAGCAGTTCTTC. Complete variable domain (other parts from reference TRBV5-6 and TRBJ2-1): DAGVTQSPTHLIKTRGQQVTLRCSPKSGHDTVSWYQQALGQGPQFIFQYYEEEERQRGNFPDRFSGHQFPNYSSELNVNALLLGDSALYLCASSPFDREWYNEQFFGPGTRLTVL.

The chain joins TRBV6-5 to TRBJ1-2; D is ambiguous. The CDR3 has 15 amino acids. The germline V and J ends were trimmed by 0 bases and 3 bases, with 11 bases remaining between them. In germline, CDR1 is MNHEY, CDR2 SVGAGI. The CDR3 sequence: CASSYSNRRYYGYTF. The CDR3 DNA is TGTGCCAGCAGTTACTCGAATCGGAGGTACTATGGCTACACCTTC.

The chain combines TRBV28 with TRBJ1-1; the D is unclear. The CDR3 spans 12 residues. Trimming shortened V by 7 bases and J by 6 bases, and 12 bases separated the two germline ends. The V gene's germline CDR1 is MDHEN and CDR2 SYDVKM. CDR3 nucleotide sequence: TGTGCCAGCAAATGGGCCCTGGCTGAAGCTTTCTTT. Translated: CASKWALAEAFF.

This clone was detected only once. This sequence joins TRBV6-1 and TRBJ2-3; 15 nucleotides match TRBD2. With 0 bases clipped from V and 7 bases from J, the junction kept 2 bases outside the gene matches. This CDR3 region has 16 residues. Germline V gene sequence: CDR1 MNHNS, CDR2 SASEGT. The CDR3 region is CASSEAGTSGRNTQYF. As DNA, the CDR3 is TGTGCCAGCAGTGAAGCTGGGACTAGCGGGAGGAATACGCAGTATTTT.

The CDR3 DNA follows: TGTGCCAGTAGCCCATCTGAGGGACAGGGAAGAAAGTATTTT. This codes for CASSPSEGQGRKYF. V gene TRBV19 combines with J gene TRBJ2-3; TRBD1 matches at 9 bases. Germline CDR1 reads LNHDA; CDR2 reads SQIVND (reference sequence). This CDR3 is built from 14 residues. The ends lost 6 bases at V and 13 bases at J; junction bases unmatched: 14.